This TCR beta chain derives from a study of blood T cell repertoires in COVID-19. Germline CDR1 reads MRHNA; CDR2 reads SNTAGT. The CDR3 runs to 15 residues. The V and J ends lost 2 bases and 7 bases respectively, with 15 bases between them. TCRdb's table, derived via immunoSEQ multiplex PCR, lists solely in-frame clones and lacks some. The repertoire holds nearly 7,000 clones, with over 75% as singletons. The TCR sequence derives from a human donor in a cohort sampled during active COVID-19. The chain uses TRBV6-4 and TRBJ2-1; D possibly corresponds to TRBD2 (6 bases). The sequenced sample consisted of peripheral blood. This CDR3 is CASSDGLAGSNEQFF. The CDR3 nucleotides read TGTGCCAGCAGTGACGGACTGGCGGGAAGTAATGAGCAGTTCTTC.